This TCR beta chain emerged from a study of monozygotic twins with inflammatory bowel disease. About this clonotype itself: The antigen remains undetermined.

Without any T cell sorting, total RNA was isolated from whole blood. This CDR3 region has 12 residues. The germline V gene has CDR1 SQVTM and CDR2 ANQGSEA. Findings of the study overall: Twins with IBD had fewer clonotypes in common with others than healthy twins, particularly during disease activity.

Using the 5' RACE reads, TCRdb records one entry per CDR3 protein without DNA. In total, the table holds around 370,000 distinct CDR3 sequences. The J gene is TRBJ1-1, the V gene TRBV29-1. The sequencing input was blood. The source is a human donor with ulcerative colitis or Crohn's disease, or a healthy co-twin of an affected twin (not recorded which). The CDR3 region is CSVLSGNTEAFF.